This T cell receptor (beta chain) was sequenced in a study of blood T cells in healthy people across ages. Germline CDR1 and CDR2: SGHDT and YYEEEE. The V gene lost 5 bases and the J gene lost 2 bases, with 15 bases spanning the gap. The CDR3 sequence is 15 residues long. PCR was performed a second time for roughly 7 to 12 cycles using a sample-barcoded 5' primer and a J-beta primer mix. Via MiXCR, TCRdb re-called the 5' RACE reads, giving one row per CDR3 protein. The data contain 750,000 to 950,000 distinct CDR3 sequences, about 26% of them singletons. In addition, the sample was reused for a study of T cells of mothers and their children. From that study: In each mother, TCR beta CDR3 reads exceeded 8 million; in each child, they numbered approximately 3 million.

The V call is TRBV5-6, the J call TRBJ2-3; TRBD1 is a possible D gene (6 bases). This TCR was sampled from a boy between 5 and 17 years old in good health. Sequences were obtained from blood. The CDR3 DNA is TGTGCCAGCAGTTTACTAGTGGGGGCCACAGATACGCAGTATTTT. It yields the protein CASSLLVGATDTQYF. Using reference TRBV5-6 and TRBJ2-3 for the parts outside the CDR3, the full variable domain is DAGVTQSPTHLIKTRGQQVTLRCSPKSGHDTVSWYQQALGQGPQFIFQYYEEEERQRGNFPDRFSGHQFPNYSSELNVNALLLGDSALYLCASSLLVGATDTQYFGPGTRLTVL.